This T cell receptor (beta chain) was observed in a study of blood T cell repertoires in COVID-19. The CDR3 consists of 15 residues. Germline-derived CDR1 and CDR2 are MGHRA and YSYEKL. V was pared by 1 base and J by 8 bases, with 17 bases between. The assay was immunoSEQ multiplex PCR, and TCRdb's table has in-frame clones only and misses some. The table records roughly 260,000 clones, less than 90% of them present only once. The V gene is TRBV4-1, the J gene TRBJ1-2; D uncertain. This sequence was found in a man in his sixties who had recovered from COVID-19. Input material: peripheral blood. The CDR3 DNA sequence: TGCGCCAGCAGCCAAGGGGCTGACGTGGGGAGGGGCTACACCTTC. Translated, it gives CASSQGADVGRGYTF.